This T cell receptor (beta chain) is drawn from a study of T cell responses to AZD1222 COVID-19 vaccine. CDR3 length equals 12 residues. Germline CDR1 reads MDHEN; CDR2 reads SYDVKM. V lost 9 bases and J lost 1, with 7 bases in between. Method: immunoSEQ multiplex PCR; TCRdb's copy keeps in-frame clones and lacks some. The data hold about 150,000 clones, with over 85% observed a single time. The receptor's source is an adult in good health. The V gene is TRBV28, the J gene TRBJ1-3; D gene unclear. This sample comprised peripheral blood, obtained on day 0 of AZD1222 vaccination. CDR3 amino acids: CASTYSGNTIYF. CDR3 nucleotide sequence: TGTGCCAGTACTTATTCTGGAAACACCATATATTTT.